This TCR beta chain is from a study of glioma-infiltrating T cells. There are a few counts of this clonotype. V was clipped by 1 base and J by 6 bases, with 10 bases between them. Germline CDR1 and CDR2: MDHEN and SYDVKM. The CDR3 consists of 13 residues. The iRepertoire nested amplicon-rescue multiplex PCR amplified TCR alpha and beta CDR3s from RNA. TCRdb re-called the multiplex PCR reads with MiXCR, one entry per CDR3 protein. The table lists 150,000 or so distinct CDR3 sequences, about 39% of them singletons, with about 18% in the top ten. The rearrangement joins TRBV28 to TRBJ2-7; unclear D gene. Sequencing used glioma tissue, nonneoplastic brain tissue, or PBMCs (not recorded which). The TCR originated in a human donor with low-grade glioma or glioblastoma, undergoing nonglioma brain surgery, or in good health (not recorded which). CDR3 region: CASSLYPEVEQYF. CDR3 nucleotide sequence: TGTGCCAGCAGTTTATACCCCGAGGTCGAGCAGTACTTC.